The rows below give T cell receptor beta chains drawn from one sample of a study of blood T cell repertoires in COVID-19. TCRdb's table, derived via immunoSEQ multiplex PCR, lists solely in-frame clones and lacks some. This table holds about 46,000 clones, 84% found once. Sequencing used peripheral blood. The origin of the receptors is a man between 60 and 75 years old with acute or convalescent COVID-19. Both conserved end residues are part of each CDR3. Each record gives: J gene, V gene, D gene, CDR3 protein, CDR3 DNA. A D gene is named only where the DNA matches it firmly.

J: TRBJ1-1
V: TRBV9
D: TRBD1
CDR3: CASSTPSGQMNTEAFF
DNA: TGTGCCAGCAGCACCCCCTCGGGACAGATGAACACTGAAGCTTTCTTT

J: TRBJ1-2
V: TRBV6-1
D: NA
CDR3: CASSEAGTSYGYTF
DNA: TGTGCCAGCAGTGAAGCGGGCACGAGTTATGGCTACACCTTC

J: TRBJ2-5
V: TRBV7-7
D: TRBD2
CDR3: CASSSGGERKTQYF
DNA: TGTGCCAGCAGCAGCGGGGGGGAAAGAAAGACCCAGTACTTC

J: TRBJ2-3
V: TRBV7-8
D: TRBD2
CDR3: CASSFLAGGPTDTQYF
DNA: TGTGCCAGCAGTTTCCTAGCGGGGGGGCCCACAGATACGCAGTATTTT

J: TRBJ1-1
V: TRBV15
D: TRBD1
CDR3: CATSTDRGAEAFF
DNA: TGTGCCACCAGCACGGACAGGGGCGCTGAAGCTTTCTTT

J: TRBJ2-7
V: TRBV30
D: NA
CDR3: CAWSVQGGKQYF
DNA: TGTGCCTGGAGTGTACAAGGAGGGAAGCAGTACTTC

J: TRBJ2-1
V: TRBV3-1/TRBV3-2
D: TRBD2
CDR3: CASSQALAGGEFF
DNA: TGTGCCAGCAGCCAGGCTCTAGCGGGGGGTGAGTTCTTC

J: TRBJ1-1
V: TRBV11-2
D: TRBD1
CDR3: CASSLTTGQTEAFF
DNA: TGTGCCAGCAGCTTAACGACAGGGCAAACTGAAGCTTTCTTT

J: TRBJ2-3
V: TRBV24-1
D: NA
CDR3: CATSGQGSSTDTQYF
DNA: TGTGCCACCAGTGGGCAGGGATCTAGCACAGATACGCAGTATTTT

J: TRBJ2-3
V: TRBV3-1/TRBV3-2
D: NA
CDR3: CASSQEEGGEEDTQYF
DNA: TGTGCCAGCAGCCAAGAAGAGGGCGGGGAGGAAGATACGCAGTATTTT

J: TRBJ1-1
V: TRBV24-1
D: NA
CDR3: CATSEANTEAFF
DNA: TGTGCCACCAGTGAAGCGAACACTGAAGCTTTCTTT